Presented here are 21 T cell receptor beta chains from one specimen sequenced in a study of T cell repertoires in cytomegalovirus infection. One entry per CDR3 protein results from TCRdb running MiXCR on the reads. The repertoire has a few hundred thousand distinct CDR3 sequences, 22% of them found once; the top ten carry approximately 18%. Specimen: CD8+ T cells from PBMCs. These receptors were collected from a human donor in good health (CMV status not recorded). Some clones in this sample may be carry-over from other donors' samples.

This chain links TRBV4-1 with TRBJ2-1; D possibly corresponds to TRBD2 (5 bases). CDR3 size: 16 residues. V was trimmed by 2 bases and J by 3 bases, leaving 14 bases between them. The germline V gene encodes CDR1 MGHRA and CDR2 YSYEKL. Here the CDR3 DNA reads TGCGCCAGCAGCCAAAGCCCCGGGGTGATCTACAATGAGCAGTTCTTC. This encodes CASSQSPGVIYNEQFF.

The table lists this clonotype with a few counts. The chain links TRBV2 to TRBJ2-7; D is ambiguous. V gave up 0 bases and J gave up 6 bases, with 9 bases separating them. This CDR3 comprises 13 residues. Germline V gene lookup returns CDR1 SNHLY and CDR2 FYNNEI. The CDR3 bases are TGTGCCAGCAGTGAAGCAGCCGGTTCCGAGCAGTACTTC. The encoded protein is CASSEAAGSEQYF.

The CDR3 spells CASSLPRTSGGAADTQYF. Written as DNA, the CDR3 is TGTGCCAGCAGTTTACCCCGGACTAGCGGGGGGGCAGCAGATACGCAGTATTTT. The genes are TRBV28 and TRBJ2-3, with 15 bases identical to TRBD2. The V and J ends lost 2 bases and 4 bases, in that order; junction bases with no gene match: 7. The CDR3 is 18 amino acids. CDR1 MDHEN and CDR2 SYDVKM come from the germline V gene.

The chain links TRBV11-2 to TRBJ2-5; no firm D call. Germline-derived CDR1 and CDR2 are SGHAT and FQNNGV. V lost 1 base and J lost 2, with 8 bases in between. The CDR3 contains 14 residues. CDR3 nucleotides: TGTGCCAGCAGCTTAGCGGGCTTTCAAGAGACCCAGTACTTC. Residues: CASSLAGFQETQYF.

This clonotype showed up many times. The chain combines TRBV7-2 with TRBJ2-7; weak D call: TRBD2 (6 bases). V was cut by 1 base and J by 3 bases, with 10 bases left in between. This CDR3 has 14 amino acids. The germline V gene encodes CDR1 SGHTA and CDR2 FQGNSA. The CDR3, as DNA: TGTGCCAGCAGCTTAGTAACGGGGGTCTACGAGCAGTACTTC. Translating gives CASSLVTGVYEQYF.

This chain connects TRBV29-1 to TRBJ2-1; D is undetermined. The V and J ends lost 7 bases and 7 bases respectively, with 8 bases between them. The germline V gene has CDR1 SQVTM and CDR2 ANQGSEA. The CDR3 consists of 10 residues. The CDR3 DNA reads TGCAGCGCGTACGGGAATGAGCAGTTCTTC. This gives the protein CSAYGNEQFF.

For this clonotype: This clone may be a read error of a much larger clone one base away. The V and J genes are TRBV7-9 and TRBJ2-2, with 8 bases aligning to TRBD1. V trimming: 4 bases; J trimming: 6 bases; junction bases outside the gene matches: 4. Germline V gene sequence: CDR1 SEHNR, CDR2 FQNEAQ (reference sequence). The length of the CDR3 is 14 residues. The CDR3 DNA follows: TGTGCCAGCAGCTCGAACAGGGGGGCCGGGGAGCTGTTTTTT. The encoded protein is CASSSNRGAGELFF.

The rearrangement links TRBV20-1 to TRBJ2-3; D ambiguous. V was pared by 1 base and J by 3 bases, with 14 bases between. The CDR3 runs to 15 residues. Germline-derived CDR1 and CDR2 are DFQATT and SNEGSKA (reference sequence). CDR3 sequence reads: CSARGPNLRTDTQYF. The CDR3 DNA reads TGCAGTGCTAGAGGCCCGAACCTAAGAACAGATACGCAGTATTTT.

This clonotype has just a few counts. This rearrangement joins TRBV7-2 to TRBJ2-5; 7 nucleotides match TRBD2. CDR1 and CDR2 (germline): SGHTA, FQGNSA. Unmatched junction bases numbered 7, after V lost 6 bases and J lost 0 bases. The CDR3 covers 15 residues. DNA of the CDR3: TGTGCCAGCAGGACGGGGGGATTCTACCAAGAGACCCAGTACTTC. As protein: CASRTGGFYQETQYF.

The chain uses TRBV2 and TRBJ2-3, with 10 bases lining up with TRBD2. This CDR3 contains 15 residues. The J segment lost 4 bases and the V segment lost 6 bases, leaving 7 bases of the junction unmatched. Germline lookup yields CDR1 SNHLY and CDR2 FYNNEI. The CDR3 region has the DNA TGTGCCAGCAGACCAGCGGGGGGGCCTGCAGATACGCAGTATTTT. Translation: CASRPAGGPADTQYF.

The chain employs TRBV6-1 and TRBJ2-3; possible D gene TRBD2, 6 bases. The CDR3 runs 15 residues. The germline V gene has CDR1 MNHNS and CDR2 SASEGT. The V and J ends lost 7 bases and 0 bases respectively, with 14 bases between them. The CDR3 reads CASNPAGPSTDTQYF. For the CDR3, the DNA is TGTGCCAGCAACCCCGCGGGGCCGAGCACAGATACGCAGTATTTT.

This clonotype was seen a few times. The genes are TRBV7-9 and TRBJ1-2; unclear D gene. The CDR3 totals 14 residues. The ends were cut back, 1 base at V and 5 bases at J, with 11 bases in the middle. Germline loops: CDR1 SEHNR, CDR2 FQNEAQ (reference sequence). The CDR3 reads CASSLGQDWYGYTF. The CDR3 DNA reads TGTGCCAGCAGCTTAGGGCAGGATTGGTATGGCTACACCTTC.

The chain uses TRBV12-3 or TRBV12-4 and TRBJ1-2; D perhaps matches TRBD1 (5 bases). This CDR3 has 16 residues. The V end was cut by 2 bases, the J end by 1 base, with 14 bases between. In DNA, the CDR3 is TGTGCCAGCAGTTTAAAACCTCTCCAGGGTAACTATGGCTACACCTTC. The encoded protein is CASSLKPLQGNYGYTF.

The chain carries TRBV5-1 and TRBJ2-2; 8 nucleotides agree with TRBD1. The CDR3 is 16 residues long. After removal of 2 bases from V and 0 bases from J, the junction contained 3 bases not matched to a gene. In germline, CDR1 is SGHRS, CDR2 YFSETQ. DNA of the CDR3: TGCGCCAGCAGCTTTACGGGACAGGCGAACACCGGGGAGCTGTTTTTT. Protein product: CASSFTGQANTGELFF.

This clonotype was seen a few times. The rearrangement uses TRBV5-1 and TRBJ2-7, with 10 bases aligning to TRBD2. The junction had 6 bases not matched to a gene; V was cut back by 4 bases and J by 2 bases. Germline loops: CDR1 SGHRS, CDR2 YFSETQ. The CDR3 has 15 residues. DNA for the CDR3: TGCGCCAGCAGCGGTACTAGCGGGGAAACCTACGAGCAGTACTTC. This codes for CASSGTSGETYEQYF.

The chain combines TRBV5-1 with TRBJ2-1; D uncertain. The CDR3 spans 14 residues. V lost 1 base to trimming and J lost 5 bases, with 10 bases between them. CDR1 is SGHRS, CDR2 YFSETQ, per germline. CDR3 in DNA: TGCGCCAGCAGCTTGAATGCAGGCCACAATGAGCAGTTCTTC. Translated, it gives CASSLNAGHNEQFF.

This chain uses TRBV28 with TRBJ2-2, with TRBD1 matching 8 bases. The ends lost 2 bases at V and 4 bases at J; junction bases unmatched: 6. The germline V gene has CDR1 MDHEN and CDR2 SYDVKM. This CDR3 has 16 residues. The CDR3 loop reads CASSLGAGQGTGELFF. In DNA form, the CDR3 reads TGTGCCAGCAGTTTAGGGGCCGGACAGGGCACCGGGGAGCTGTTTTTT.

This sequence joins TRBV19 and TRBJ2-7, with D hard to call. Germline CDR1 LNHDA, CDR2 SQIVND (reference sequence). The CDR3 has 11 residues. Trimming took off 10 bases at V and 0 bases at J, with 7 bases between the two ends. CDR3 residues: CATTFSYEQYF. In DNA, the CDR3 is TGTGCCACGACCTTCTCCTACGAGCAGTACTTC.

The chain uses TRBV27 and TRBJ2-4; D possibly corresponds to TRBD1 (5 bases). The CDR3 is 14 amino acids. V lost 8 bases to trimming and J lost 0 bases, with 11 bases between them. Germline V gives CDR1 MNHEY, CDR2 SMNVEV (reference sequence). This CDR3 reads CASSPGSAKNIQYF. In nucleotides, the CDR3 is TGTGCCAGCTCCCCAGGGTCAGCCAAAAACATTCAGTACTTC.

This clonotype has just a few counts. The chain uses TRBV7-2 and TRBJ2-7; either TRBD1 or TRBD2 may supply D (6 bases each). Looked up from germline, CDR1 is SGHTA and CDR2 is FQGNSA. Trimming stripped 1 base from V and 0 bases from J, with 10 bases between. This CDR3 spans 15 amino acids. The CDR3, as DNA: TGTGCCAGCAGCTTAGGGTCGGGGGCCTCCTACGAGCAGTACTTC. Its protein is CASSLGSGASYEQYF.

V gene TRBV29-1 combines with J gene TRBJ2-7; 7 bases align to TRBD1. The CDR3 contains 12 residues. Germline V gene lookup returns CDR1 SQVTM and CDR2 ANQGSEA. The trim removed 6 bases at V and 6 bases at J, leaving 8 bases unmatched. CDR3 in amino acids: CSVAGTDLEQYF. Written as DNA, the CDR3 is TGCAGCGTAGCCGGGACAGATCTCGAGCAGTACTTC.